The TCR beta chain described here comes from a study of blood T cell repertoires in COVID-19 (dated by TCRdb to 2020 to 2021). Looking at the study overall: Samples from collaborators originated in the United States, Italy and Spain and spanned both the acute and convalescent phases of COVID-19. The prospective study material was composed of cDNA or gDNA derived from T cells, B-cell-depleted T cells, or PBMCs. Deeply sampled blood TCRbeta repertoires from subjects exposed to, actively infected with, or recovered from COVID-19 were included in the dataset. The repertoires were made available in a free public database intended to serve as a resource for research on the immune response to SARS-CoV-2. Samples came from the ongoing ImmuneRACE study (first 160 participants) plus 1,254 subjects from 6 global collaborators. Sample metadata almost always included a de-identified subject ID, COVID-19 status, age in years and sex. HLA class I and class II types, where available, came from metadata supplied by the sample provider rather than from assay-based typing.

The CDR1 and CDR2 encoded by the germline V gene are SGHTA and FQGTGA. Between the V and J ends, shortened by 0 bases and 0 bases respectively, the junction contains 12 bases. Spanning cysteine to phenylalanine, the CDR3 consists of 17 amino acids. The DNA shown is the 51-base CDR3, in frame from base 1. A remark on this clone: Its antigen is still unknown. No base-level quality is on record; no much larger clone is a single base apart.

At one collaborating source in Seattle, patients were enrolled during active infection and were followed longitudinally through the course of disease. The collaborating institutions used their own protocols to collect whole blood in K2EDTA tubes. For TCRbeta analysis, collaborators shipped samples as frozen whole blood, isolated PBMCs, or DNA extracted from either of those sample types. The study at large found these results: The amount of clinical and demographic metadata varied by source and participant and was provided uncurated.

The immunoSEQ Assay, a bias-controlled multiplex PCR, was used to amplify TCRbeta CDR3 regions from genomic DNA. In the original analysis: The number of nucleated cells in each sample was estimated from the amplification of reference gene primers within the assay. To quantify the absolute abundance of each unique TCRbeta CDR3 rearrangement, sequence reads were collapsed and filtered. For each sample, productive Simpson clonality was calculated by taking the square root of Simpson's diversity index across productive rearrangements. TCRdb took this table from immuneACCESS and kept in-frame rearrangements with V and J called. Such tables lack part of the clones; where checked against another copy, unresolved V genes explain under half of the gap, and the rest is unexplained. The V and J calls and clone size come from that table; D and trimming were worked out from the DNA. The sample table shows 200,000 to 250,000 clones, and about nine tenths are seen once. The ten largest clones represent less than 3.5% of the sample.

The sample taken for sequencing was peripheral blood. This TCR derives from a man between 25 and 39 years old with COVID-19, enrolled during active disease. Recombination joined TRBV7-3 with TRBJ2-1, with TRBD2 as a weak D call on 6 bases. The DNA reads as follows: TGTGCCAGCAGCTTAACTTCCGGGGGAGGCTCCTACAATGAGCAGTTCTTC. It is translated as CASSLTSGGGSYNEQFF.